A selection of T cell receptor beta chains follows, all from one sample in a study. TCRdb reprocessed the 5' RACE reads via MiXCR and lists one record per CDR3 protein. The sample holds about 6,000 distinct CDR3 sequences, around 59% seen once. The sample taken for sequencing was naive CD4+ T cells sorted from blood. Source of these receptors: a female donor with breast cancer. Each CDR3 is given with its conserved first and last residue. Each record gives: CDR3 length, V gene, clone size, D gene, J gene, CDR3 DNA, CDR3 protein. D genes are given only for firm matches. The size field is filled for only some rows; it gives once, few, many or a size class.

len: 14; v_gene: TRBV7-9; abundance: NA; d_gene: NA; j_gene: TRBJ2-1; CDR3nt: TGTGCCAGCAGCCTAGCGTCCCAAGGGAATGTGCAGTTCTTC; CDR3aa: CASSLASQGNVQFF
len: 14; v_gene: TRBV20-1; abundance: few; d_gene: NA; j_gene: TRBJ2-2; CDR3nt: TGCAGTGCCAACCAGGACCATTGGGACGGGGAGCTGTTTTTT; CDR3aa: CSANQDHWDGELFF
len: 15; v_gene: TRBV6-2/TRBV6-3; abundance: once; d_gene: NA; j_gene: TRBJ2-1; CDR3nt: TGTGCCAGCAGAACGGTTCTTGAGGCCTACAATGAGCAGTTCTTC; CDR3aa: CASRTVLEAYNEQFF
len: 16; v_gene: TRBV6-5; abundance: NA; d_gene: NA; j_gene: TRBJ1-5; CDR3nt: TGTGCCAGCAGTCCCGTACCAGGCACGAGGAACCAGCCCCAGCATTTT; CDR3aa: CASSPVPGTRNQPQHF
len: 14; v_gene: TRBV20-1; abundance: NA; d_gene: TRBD1; j_gene: TRBJ1-1; CDR3nt: TGCAGTGCTCGACAGGGGGCGGCGAACACTGAAGCTTTCTTT; CDR3aa: CSARQGAANTEAFF
len: 15; v_gene: TRBV20-1; abundance: few; d_gene: TRBD1; j_gene: TRBJ2-1; CDR3nt: TGCAGTGCTAGACAGGGGACAGGGATTGGCAATGAGCAGTTCTTC; CDR3aa: CSARQGTGIGNEQFF
len: 13; v_gene: TRBV7-2; abundance: NA; d_gene: NA; j_gene: TRBJ1-4; CDR3nt: TGTGCCAGCAGCTTGGGGGCCGTTGAAAAACTGTTTTTT; CDR3aa: CASSLGAVEKLFF
len: 11; v_gene: TRBV20-1; abundance: NA; d_gene: NA; j_gene: TRBJ1-2; CDR3nt: TGCAGTGCTCTCAATACTCCTGGCTACACCTTC; CDR3aa: CSALNTPGYTF
len: 15; v_gene: TRBV6-2/TRBV6-3; abundance: NA; d_gene: TRBD1; j_gene: TRBJ2-7; CDR3nt: TGTGCCAGTAGTTCCACAGGGGGACTGTCCTACGAGCAGTACTTC; CDR3aa: CASSSTGGLSYEQYF
len: 14; v_gene: TRBV29-1; abundance: few; d_gene: TRBD2; j_gene: TRBJ2-1; CDR3nt: TGCAGCGTTGGGGGACTAGCGGCAAACAATGAGCAGTTCTTC; CDR3aa: CSVGGLAANNEQFF
len: 16; v_gene: TRBV6-6; abundance: NA; d_gene: NA; j_gene: TRBJ1-2; CDR3nt: TGTGCCAGCAGTTTTGAGTTCGGCAGGGTGACCTATGGCTACACCTTC; CDR3aa: CASSFEFGRVTYGYTF
len: 14; v_gene: TRBV7-8; abundance: large; d_gene: NA; j_gene: TRBJ2-5; CDR3nt: TGTGCCAGCAGCTCATCCGACTTCCAAGAGACCCAGTACTTC; CDR3aa: CASSSSDFQETQYF
len: 16; v_gene: TRBV5-1; abundance: NA; d_gene: NA; j_gene: TRBJ2-1; CDR3nt: TGCGCCAGCAGCTTGGTGGTGGGGGCCTCCTACAATGAGCAGTTCTTC; CDR3aa: CASSLVVGASYNEQFF
len: 14; v_gene: TRBV15; abundance: NA; d_gene: NA; j_gene: TRBJ1-1; CDR3nt: TGTGCCACCAGCAGAGATCGTCGGGAGACTGAAGCTTTCTTT; CDR3aa: CATSRDRRETEAFF
len: 14; v_gene: TRBV12-3/TRBV12-4; abundance: NA; d_gene: TRBD2; j_gene: TRBJ2-5; CDR3nt: TGTGCCAGTTCGGGAGGGCCACGACAAGAGACCCAGTACTTC; CDR3aa: CASSGGPRQETQYF
len: 14; v_gene: TRBV7-2; abundance: NA; d_gene: NA; j_gene: TRBJ2-5; CDR3nt: TGTGCCAGCAGCTTTGATCGGGGACAAGAGACCCAGTACTTC; CDR3aa: CASSFDRGQETQYF
len: 14; v_gene: TRBV4-3; abundance: NA; d_gene: NA; j_gene: TRBJ1-2; CDR3nt: TGCGCCAGCAGCCAAGATTTGGTTAACTATGGCTACACCTTC; CDR3aa: CASSQDLVNYGYTF
len: 12; v_gene: TRBV29-1; abundance: NA; d_gene: NA; j_gene: TRBJ1-3; CDR3nt: TGCAGCACCTCCGGGTCCGGAAACACCATATATTTT; CDR3aa: CSTSGSGNTIYF
len: 16; v_gene: TRBV7-9; abundance: medium-sized; d_gene: TRBD2; j_gene: TRBJ2-1; CDR3nt: TGTGCCAGCAGCTTAGGAGGACTAGCGGGTAGAAATGAGCAGTTCTTC; CDR3aa: CASSLGGLAGRNEQFF
len: 14; v_gene: TRBV30; abundance: NA; d_gene: NA; j_gene: TRBJ2-7; CDR3nt: TGTGCCTGGGTGAGACACGGAGGAGCCTACGAGCAGTACTTC; CDR3aa: CAWVRHGGAYEQYF
len: 15; v_gene: TRBV4-1; abundance: once; d_gene: NA; j_gene: TRBJ1-3; CDR3nt: TGCGCCAGCAGCCAAGTCGAGTTCTCTGGAAACACCATATATTTT; CDR3aa: CASSQVEFSGNTIYF
len: 16; v_gene: TRBV6-5; abundance: few; d_gene: TRBD1; j_gene: TRBJ2-2; CDR3nt: TGTGCCAGCAGCTACCAGACAGGGTACGCCACCGGGGAGCTGTTTTTT; CDR3aa: CASSYQTGYATGELFF
len: 12; v_gene: TRBV12-3/TRBV12-4; abundance: once; d_gene: NA; j_gene: TRBJ1-5; CDR3nt: TGTGCCAGCGGTTTGTATAATCAGCCCCAGCATTTT; CDR3aa: CASGLYNQPQHF
len: 14; v_gene: TRBV10-3; abundance: NA; d_gene: NA; j_gene: TRBJ2-5; CDR3nt: TGTGCCATCAGTGCCAATGTCGAGCGGGAGACCCAGTACTTC; CDR3aa: CAISANVERETQYF
len: 11; v_gene: TRBV29-1; abundance: NA; d_gene: NA; j_gene: TRBJ2-7; CDR3nt: TGCAGCGTTGCAGAGGGTTACGAGCAGTACTTC; CDR3aa: CSVAEGYEQYF
len: 16; v_gene: TRBV5-4; abundance: NA; d_gene: TRBD2; j_gene: TRBJ2-1; CDR3nt: TGTGCCAGCAGCTCCCCGACTAGCGGGAGGGGTGGTGAGCAGTTCTTC; CDR3aa: CASSSPTSGRGGEQFF
len: 10; v_gene: TRBV20-1; abundance: few; d_gene: TRBD1; j_gene: TRBJ2-7; CDR3nt: TGCAGTGTGGGACAGGGCGAGCAGTACTTC; CDR3aa: CSVGQGEQYF
len: 12; v_gene: TRBV20-1; abundance: NA; d_gene: NA; j_gene: TRBJ1-2; CDR3nt: TGCAGTGCTAGTCGCGGCAGGGAGGGCTACACCTTC; CDR3aa: CSASRGREGYTF
len: 13; v_gene: TRBV3-1; abundance: NA; d_gene: TRBD2; j_gene: TRBJ2-1; CDR3nt: TGTGCCAGCACTCCTAGCGGGATTAATGAGCAGTTCTTC; CDR3aa: CASTPSGINEQFF
len: 13; v_gene: TRBV4-3; abundance: NA; d_gene: NA; j_gene: TRBJ2-1; CDR3nt: TGCGCCAGCAGCCAAGACATTGCCAATGAGCAGTTCTTC; CDR3aa: CASSQDIANEQFF
len: 13; v_gene: TRBV3-1; abundance: few; d_gene: NA; j_gene: TRBJ1-4; CDR3nt: TGTGCCAGCAGCCAAGAGGGCAGTGAGAAACTGTTTTTT; CDR3aa: CASSQEGSEKLFF
len: 15; v_gene: TRBV5-6; abundance: NA; d_gene: TRBD1; j_gene: TRBJ1-1; CDR3nt: TGTGCCAGCAGCCCTACCCAGGGGGCGAACACTGAAGCTTTCTTT; CDR3aa: CASSPTQGANTEAFF
len: 11; v_gene: TRBV7-9; abundance: NA; d_gene: NA; j_gene: TRBJ2-2; CDR3nt: TGTGCCAGCAGCTTGAGCGGGGAGCTGTTTTTT; CDR3aa: CASSLSGELFF
len: 15; v_gene: TRBV19; abundance: NA; d_gene: NA; j_gene: TRBJ1-5; CDR3nt: TGTGCCAGTAGTATCGGCAGGGCCTTCAATCAGCCCCAGCATTTT; CDR3aa: CASSIGRAFNQPQHF
len: 11; v_gene: TRBV7-3; abundance: NA; d_gene: NA; j_gene: TRBJ2-1; CDR3nt: TGTGCCAGCAGCCTGGATGGTGAGCAGTTCTTC; CDR3aa: CASSLDGEQFF
len: 11; v_gene: TRBV5-1; abundance: few; d_gene: NA; j_gene: TRBJ2-5; CDR3nt: TGCGCCAGCAGCGATCAAGAGACCCAGTACTTC; CDR3aa: CASSDQETQYF
len: 14; v_gene: TRBV27; abundance: NA; d_gene: TRBD1; j_gene: TRBJ1-2; CDR3nt: TGTGCCAGCAGAAGACGAGGCCAGGGGGTTCGCTACACCTTC; CDR3aa: CASRRRGQGVRYTF
len: 14; v_gene: TRBV6-2/TRBV6-3; abundance: few; d_gene: NA; j_gene: TRBJ2-5; CDR3nt: TGTGCCAGCAGTTACTCAAAAGGGCAAGAGACCCAGTACTTC; CDR3aa: CASSYSKGQETQYF
len: 16; v_gene: TRBV4-1; abundance: NA; d_gene: NA; j_gene: TRBJ2-3; CDR3nt: TGCGCCAGCAGCCAAGATCGGTCGGGGAACACAGATACGCAGTATTTT; CDR3aa: CASSQDRSGNTDTQYF
len: 12; v_gene: TRBV7-2; abundance: NA; d_gene: NA; j_gene: TRBJ2-1; CDR3nt: TGTGCCAGCAGCTTAGCCGTCAATGAGCAGTTCTTC; CDR3aa: CASSLAVNEQFF
len: 13; v_gene: TRBV30; abundance: NA; d_gene: NA; j_gene: TRBJ1-2; CDR3nt: TGTGCCTGGAGTGTAAGTCTAGGCAGATCGTACACCTTC; CDR3aa: CAWSVSLGRSYTF
len: 17; v_gene: TRBV20-1; abundance: few; d_gene: NA; j_gene: TRBJ2-1; CDR3nt: TGCAGTGCTAGACTTTTTGCGGGTGCCGCCACCTACAATGAGCAGTTCTTC; CDR3aa: CSARLFAGAATYNEQFF
len: 13; v_gene: TRBV7-2; abundance: NA; d_gene: NA; j_gene: TRBJ1-1; CDR3nt: TGTGCCAGCAGCTTGAACAGCTACACTGAAGCTTTCTTT; CDR3aa: CASSLNSYTEAFF
len: 14; v_gene: TRBV20-1; abundance: NA; d_gene: NA; j_gene: TRBJ1-5; CDR3nt: TGCAGTGCTTACCCCCTTCGGGGATTACAGCCCCAGCATTTT; CDR3aa: CSAYPLRGLQPQHF
len: 15; v_gene: TRBV20-1; abundance: NA; d_gene: TRBD1; j_gene: TRBJ2-7; CDR3nt: TGCAGTGCTCCTGGGACAGGGGGATTCTATTACGAGCAGTACTTC; CDR3aa: CSAPGTGGFYYEQYF
len: 15; v_gene: TRBV4-2; abundance: few; d_gene: TRBD2; j_gene: TRBJ2-5; CDR3nt: TGTGCCAGCAGCCAAGATCCTAGCGGGCAAGAGACCCAGTACTTC; CDR3aa: CASSQDPSGQETQYF
len: 17; v_gene: TRBV4-3; abundance: NA; d_gene: NA; j_gene: TRBJ2-7; CDR3nt: TGCGCCAGCAGCCAGGACTCCACGAGCAGTACTTTCCAGGAGCAGTACTTC; CDR3aa: CASSQDSTSSTFQEQYF
len: 15; v_gene: TRBV11-2; abundance: NA; d_gene: NA; j_gene: TRBJ2-7; CDR3nt: TGTGCCGGCAGCTTAGTGCCGGGTCGAACCTACGAGCAGTACTTC; CDR3aa: CAGSLVPGRTYEQYF
len: 14; v_gene: TRBV15; abundance: few; d_gene: NA; j_gene: TRBJ2-3; CDR3nt: TGTGCCACCAGCAGACAGCGGACGGAGGGTACGCAGTATTTT; CDR3aa: CATSRQRTEGTQYF
len: 15; v_gene: TRBV20-1; abundance: NA; d_gene: NA; j_gene: TRBJ2-1; CDR3nt: TGCAGCACTCCAGTTGGGGGGGCCCCCCACAATGAGCAGTTCTTC; CDR3aa: CSTPVGGAPHNEQFF
len: 13; v_gene: TRBV28; abundance: NA; d_gene: NA; j_gene: TRBJ1-5; CDR3nt: TGTGCCAGCAGGACGACAGGAAATCAGCCCCAGCATTTT; CDR3aa: CASRTTGNQPQHF